These 7 T cell receptor beta chains were all obtained from the same sample, sequenced in a study of glioma-infiltrating T cells. TCR alpha and beta CDR3 regions were amplified from RNA using iRepertoire nested multiplex PCR. TCRdb passed the multiplex PCR reads through MiXCR, listing each CDR3 protein once. The data hold some 110,000 distinct CDR3 sequences, with approximately 23% observed a single time. Sequencing used glioma tissue, nonneoplastic brain tissue, or PBMCs (not recorded which). The receptors shown here come from a human donor with low-grade glioma or glioblastoma, undergoing nonglioma brain surgery, or in good health (not recorded which).

The table lists this clonotype with many counts. The genes are TRBV24-1 and TRBJ2-3; perhaps TRBD1 as D (6 bases). Germline CDR1 reads KGHDR; CDR2 reads SFDVKD. V was pared by 0 bases and J by 3 bases, with 9 bases between. The CDR3 has 15 amino acids. The CDR3 DNA is TGTGCCACCAGTGATTTGCAGCAGGGGACAGATACGCAGTATTTT. Its protein is CATSDLQQGTDTQYF.

Note on this clonotype: This may be a read error, as it is one base from a much larger clone. The V gene is TRBV19, the J gene TRBJ1-1; D remains unclear. CDR1 and CDR2 from the germline V gene are LNHDA and SQIVND (reference sequence). V was cut by 3 bases and J by 8 bases, with 10 bases left in between. The CDR3 is 12 amino acids. The CDR3 loop is CASSIGHSEAFF. In DNA form, the CDR3 reads TGTGCCAGTAGTATTGGGCATTCGGAAGCTTTCTTT.

As regards this clonotype: Being one base from a much bigger clone, this may be a read error. This chain links TRBV12-3 or TRBV12-4 with TRBJ1-5, with a tentative D call TRBD1 (5 bases). The CDR3 consists of 13 residues. CDR3 in DNA: TGTGACAGCAGTTTGCTCAGGGAATGGCCCCAGCATTTT. Its translation: CDSSLLREWPQHF.

Details on this clonotype: Since a much larger clone is just one base distant, this may be a read error. This sequence joins TRBV11-2 and TRBJ2-5; unclear D gene. Germline V gene sequence: CDR1 SGHAT, CDR2 FQNNGV. The CDR3 covers 13 residues. V gave up 3 bases and J gave up 2 bases, with 7 bases separating them. CDR3 bases: TGTGCCAGCAGCTTGAACAATCAAGAGACCCAGTACTTC. Protein: CASSLNNQETQYF.

In this sample, this clonotype turned up many times. This rearrangement joins TRBV28 to TRBJ2-1; 10 nucleotides line up with TRBD2. The CDR3 has 16 residues. Germline values: CDR1 MDHEN, CDR2 SYDVKM. V lost 6 bases to trimming and J lost 3 bases; unmatched junction nucleotides: 8. The chain's CDR3 is CASSGPGLADYNEQFF. CDR3 DNA sequence: TGTGCCAGCAGCGGACCCGGACTAGCGGACTACAATGAGCAGTTCTTC.

Remarks on this clonotype: The final CDR3 position lacks the conserved phenylalanine or tryptophan, pointing to a likely read error. This chain connects TRBV24-1 to TRBJ2-7, with 8 positions matching TRBD1. The CDR3 totals 17 residues. CDR1 KGHDR and CDR2 SFDVKD come from the germline V gene. The V and J ends lost 1 base and 5 bases, in that order; junction bases with no gene match: 12. The CDR3 loop is CATSDFATGDDGHEQYL. The CDR3 DNA reads TGTGCCACCAGTGATTTCGCGACAGGGGATGATGGACACGAGCAGTACCTC.

In this sample, this clonotype turned up once. Possible read error: a much larger clone is one base away. V usage is TRBV5-4 and J usage is TRBJ2-3; TRBD2 aligns across 8 bases. The CDR3 runs to 15 residues. The germline V gene encodes CDR1 SGHNT and CDR2 YYREEE (reference sequence). J was trimmed by 5 bases and V by 5 bases; bases with no gene match: 10. CDR3 in amino acids: CASRTPAGAVDTQYF. DNA for the CDR3: TGTGCCAGCAGAACCCCAGCGGGAGCGGTAGATACGCAGTATTTT.